The clone carrying this T cell receptor (beta chain) was found many times. Its matching antigen is unknown. These data belong to a study of CD8 T cells in ankylosing spondylitis. Study results and caveats: CD8+ disease-linked clones were present at relatively low frequencies in blood. Significantly higher representation of disease-linked clones was reported for matched ankylosing spondylitis synovial fluid.

TCRdb re-analysed the 5' RACE reads in MiXCR, keeping a single row per CDR3 protein. The sample consists of around 230,000 distinct CDR3 sequences, under 8.5% of them appearing once. The source is a female donor with ankylosing spondylitis or in good health (not recorded which). Sequenced input: blood, either unsorted or a sorted T cell fraction (not recorded which).

CDR3 sequence (DNA): TGTGCCAGCAGGGTACCTAGCACAGATACGCAGTATTTT. This codes for CASRVPSTDTQYF. This rearrangement joins TRBV4-2 to TRBJ2-3; no definite D call. V gave up 6 bases and J gave up 0 bases, with 7 bases separating them. Germline CDR1 and CDR2: LGHNA and YNFKEQ. The CDR3 extends over 13 amino acids.